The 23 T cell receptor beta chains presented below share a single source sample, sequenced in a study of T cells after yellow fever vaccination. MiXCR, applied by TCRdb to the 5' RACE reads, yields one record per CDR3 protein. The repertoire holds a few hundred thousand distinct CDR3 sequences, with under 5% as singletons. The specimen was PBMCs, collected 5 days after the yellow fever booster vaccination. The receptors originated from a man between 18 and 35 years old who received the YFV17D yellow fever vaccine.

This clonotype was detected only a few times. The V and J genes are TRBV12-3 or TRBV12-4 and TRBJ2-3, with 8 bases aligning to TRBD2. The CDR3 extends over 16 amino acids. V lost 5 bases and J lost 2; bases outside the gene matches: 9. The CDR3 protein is CASSPLAGPPTDTQYF. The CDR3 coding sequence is TGTGCCAGCAGTCCTTTAGCGGGGCCCCCCACAGATACGCAGTATTTT.

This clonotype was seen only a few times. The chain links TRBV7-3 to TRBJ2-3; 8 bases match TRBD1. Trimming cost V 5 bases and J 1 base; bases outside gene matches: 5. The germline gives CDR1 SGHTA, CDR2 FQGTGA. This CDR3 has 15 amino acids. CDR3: CASSKGQGGTDTQYF. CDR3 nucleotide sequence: TGTGCCAGCAGCAAAGGACAGGGTGGCACAGATACGCAGTATTTT.

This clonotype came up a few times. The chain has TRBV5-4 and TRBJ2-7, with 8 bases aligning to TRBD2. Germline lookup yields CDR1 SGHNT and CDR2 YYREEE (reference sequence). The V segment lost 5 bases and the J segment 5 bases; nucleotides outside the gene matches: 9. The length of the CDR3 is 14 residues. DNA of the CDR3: TGTGCCAGCAGGCGTTTGGCGGGGGGAGACGAGCAGTACTTC. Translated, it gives CASRRLAGGDEQYF.

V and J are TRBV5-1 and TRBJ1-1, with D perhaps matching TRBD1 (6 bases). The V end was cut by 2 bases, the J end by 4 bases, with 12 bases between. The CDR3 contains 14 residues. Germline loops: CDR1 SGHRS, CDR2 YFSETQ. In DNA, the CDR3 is TGCGCCAGCAGCTTACTGGAGGGGGGCACTGAAGCTTTCTTT. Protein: CASSLLEGGTEAFF.

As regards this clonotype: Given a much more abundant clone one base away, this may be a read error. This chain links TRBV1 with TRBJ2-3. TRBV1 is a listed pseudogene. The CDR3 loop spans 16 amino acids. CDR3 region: CTSSPDRVGDTDTQYF. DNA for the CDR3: TGCACCAGCAGCCCAGATCGGGTTGGGGACACAGATACGCAGTATTTT.

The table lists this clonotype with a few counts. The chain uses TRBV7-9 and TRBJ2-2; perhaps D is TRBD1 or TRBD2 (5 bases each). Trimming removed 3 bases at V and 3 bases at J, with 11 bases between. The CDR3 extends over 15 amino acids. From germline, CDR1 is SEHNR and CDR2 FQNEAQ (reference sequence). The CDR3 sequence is CASSLRGSDTGELFF. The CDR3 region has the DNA TGTGCCAGCAGCTTGAGGGGTTCGGACACCGGGGAGCTGTTTTTT.

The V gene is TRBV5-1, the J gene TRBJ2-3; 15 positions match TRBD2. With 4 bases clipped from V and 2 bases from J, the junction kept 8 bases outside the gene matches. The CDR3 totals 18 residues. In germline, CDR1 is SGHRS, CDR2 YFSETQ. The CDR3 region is CASSPGLAGGAFTDTQYF. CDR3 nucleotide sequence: TGCGCCAGCAGCCCGGGACTAGCGGGGGGCGCCTTCACAGATACGCAGTATTTT.

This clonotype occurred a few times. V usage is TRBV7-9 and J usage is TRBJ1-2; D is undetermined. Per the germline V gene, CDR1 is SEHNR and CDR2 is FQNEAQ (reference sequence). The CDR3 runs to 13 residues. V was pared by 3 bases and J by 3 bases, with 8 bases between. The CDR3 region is CASSFNKDYGYTF. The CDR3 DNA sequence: TGTGCCAGCAGCTTTAACAAGGACTATGGCTACACCTTC. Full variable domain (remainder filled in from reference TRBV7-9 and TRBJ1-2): DTGVSQNPRHKITKRGQNVTFRCDPISEHNRLYWYRQTLGQGPEFLTYFQNEAQLEKSRLLSDRFSAERPKGSFSTLEIQRTEQGDSAMYLCASSFNKDYGYTFGSGTRLTVV.

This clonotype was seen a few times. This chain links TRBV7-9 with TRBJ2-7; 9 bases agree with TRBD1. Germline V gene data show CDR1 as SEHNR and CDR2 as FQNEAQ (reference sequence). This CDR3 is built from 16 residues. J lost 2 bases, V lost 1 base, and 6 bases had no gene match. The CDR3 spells CASSLDIGQGTYEQYV. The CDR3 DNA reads TGTGCCAGCAGCTTAGACATCGGACAGGGGACCTACGAGCAGTACGTC.

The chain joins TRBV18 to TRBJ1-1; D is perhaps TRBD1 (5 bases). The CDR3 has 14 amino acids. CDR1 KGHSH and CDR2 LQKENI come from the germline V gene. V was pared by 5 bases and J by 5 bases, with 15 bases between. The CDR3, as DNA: TGTGCCAGCTCAACGGTGCGGGGGGAGACTGAAGCTTTCTTT. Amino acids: CASSTVRGETEAFF.

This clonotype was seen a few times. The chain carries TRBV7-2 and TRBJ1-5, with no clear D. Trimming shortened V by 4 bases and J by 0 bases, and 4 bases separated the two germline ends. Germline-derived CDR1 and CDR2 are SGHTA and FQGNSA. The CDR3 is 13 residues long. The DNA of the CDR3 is TGTGCCAGCAGCTCCAGTAGCAATCAGCCCCAGCATTTT. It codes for CASSSSSNQPQHF.

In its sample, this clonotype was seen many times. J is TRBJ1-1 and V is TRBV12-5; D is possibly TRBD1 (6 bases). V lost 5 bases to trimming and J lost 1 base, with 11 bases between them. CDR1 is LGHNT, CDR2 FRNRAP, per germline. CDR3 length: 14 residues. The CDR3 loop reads CASGPGHPNTEAFF. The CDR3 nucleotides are TGTGCTAGTGGTCCGGGACATCCGAACACTGAAGCTTTCTTT.

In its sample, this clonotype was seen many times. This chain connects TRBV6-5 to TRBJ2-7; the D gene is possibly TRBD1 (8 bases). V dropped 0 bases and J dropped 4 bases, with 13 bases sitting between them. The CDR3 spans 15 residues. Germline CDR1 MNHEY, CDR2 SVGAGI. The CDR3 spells CASSYSGQGGYEQYF. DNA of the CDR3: TGTGCCAGCAGTTACTCAGGACAGGGAGGGTACGAGCAGTACTTC.

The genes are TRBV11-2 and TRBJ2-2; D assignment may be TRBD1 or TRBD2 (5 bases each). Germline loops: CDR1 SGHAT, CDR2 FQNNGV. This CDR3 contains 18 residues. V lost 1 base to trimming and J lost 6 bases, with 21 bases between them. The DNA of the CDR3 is TGTGCCAGCAGCTTAGGCCTCGATATGGGGGATTCAGCCGGGGAGCTGTTTTTT. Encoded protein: CASSLGLDMGDSAGELFF.

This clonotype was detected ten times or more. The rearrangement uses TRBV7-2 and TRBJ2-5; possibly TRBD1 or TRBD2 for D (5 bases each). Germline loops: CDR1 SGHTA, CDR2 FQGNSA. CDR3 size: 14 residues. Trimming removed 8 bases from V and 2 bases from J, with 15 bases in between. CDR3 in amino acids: CASHVRGAQETQYF. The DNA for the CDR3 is TGTGCCAGCCACGTACGGGGCGCGCAAGAGACCCAGTACTTC.

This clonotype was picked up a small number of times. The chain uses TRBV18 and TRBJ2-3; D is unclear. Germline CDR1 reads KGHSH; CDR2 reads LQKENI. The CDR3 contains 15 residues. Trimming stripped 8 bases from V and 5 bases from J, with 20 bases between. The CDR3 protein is CASTLSTGGRDTQYF. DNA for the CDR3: TGTGCCAGCACTCTGAGCACGGGCGGTCGAGATACGCAGTATTTT.

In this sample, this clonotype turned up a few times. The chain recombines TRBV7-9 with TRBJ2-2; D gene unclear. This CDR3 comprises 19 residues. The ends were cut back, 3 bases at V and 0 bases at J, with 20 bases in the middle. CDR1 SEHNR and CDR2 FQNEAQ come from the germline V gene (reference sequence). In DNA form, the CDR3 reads TGTGCCAGCAGCTTTCTTCCCCCGCGCGGCAGCTCGAACACCGGGGAGCTGTTTTTT. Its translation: CASSFLPPRGSSNTGELFF.

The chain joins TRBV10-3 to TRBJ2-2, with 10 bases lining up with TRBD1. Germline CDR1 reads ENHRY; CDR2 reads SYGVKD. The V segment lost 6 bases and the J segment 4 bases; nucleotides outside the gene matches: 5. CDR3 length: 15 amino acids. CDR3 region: CAISGQGESTGELFF. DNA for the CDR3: TGTGCCATCAGCGGACAGGGGGAGAGCACCGGGGAGCTGTTTTTT.

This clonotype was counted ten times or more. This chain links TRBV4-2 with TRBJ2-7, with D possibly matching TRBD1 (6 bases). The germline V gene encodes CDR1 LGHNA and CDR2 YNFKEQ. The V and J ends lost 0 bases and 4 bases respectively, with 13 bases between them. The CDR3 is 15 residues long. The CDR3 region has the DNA TGTGCCAGCAGCCAAGATCACGACAGGACGTACGAGCAGTACTTC. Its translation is CASSQDHDRTYEQYF.

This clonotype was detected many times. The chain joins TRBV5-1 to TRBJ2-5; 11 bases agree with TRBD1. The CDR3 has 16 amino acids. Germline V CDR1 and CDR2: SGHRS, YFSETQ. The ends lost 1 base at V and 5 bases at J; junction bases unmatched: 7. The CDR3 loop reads CASSLIGQGAAETQYF. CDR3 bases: TGCGCCAGCAGCTTGATTGGACAGGGGGCGGCGGAGACCCAGTACTTC.

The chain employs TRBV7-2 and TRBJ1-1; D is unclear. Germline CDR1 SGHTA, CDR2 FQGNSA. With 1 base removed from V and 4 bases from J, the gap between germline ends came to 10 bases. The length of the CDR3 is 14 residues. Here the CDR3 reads CASSLGEWSTEAFF. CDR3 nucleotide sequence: TGTGCCAGCAGCTTAGGGGAATGGAGCACTGAAGCTTTCTTT.

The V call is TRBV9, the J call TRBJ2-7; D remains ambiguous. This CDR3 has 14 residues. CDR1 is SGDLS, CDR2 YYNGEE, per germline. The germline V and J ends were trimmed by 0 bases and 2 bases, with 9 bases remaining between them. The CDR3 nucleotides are TGTGCCAGCAGCGTAGACGGAGCTACCTACGAGCAGTACTTC. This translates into CASSVDGATYEQYF. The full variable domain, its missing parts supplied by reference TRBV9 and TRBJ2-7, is DSGVTQTPKHLITATGQRVTLRCSPRSGDLSVYWYQQSLDQGLQFLIQYYNGEERAKGNILERFSAQQFPDLHSELNLSSLELGDSALYFCASSVDGATYEQYFGPGTRLTVT.

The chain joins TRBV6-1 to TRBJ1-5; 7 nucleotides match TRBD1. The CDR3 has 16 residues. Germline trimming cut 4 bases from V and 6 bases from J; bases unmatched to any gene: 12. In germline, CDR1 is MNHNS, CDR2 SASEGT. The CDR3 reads CASSGWGGQKSQPQHF. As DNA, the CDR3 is TGTGCCAGCAGTGGGTGGGGGGGACAGAAGAGTCAGCCCCAGCATTTT.